These 31 T cell receptor beta chains came from one sample sequenced in a study of blood T cell repertoires in COVID-19. Measured with immunoSEQ multiplex PCR; TCRdb has only the in-frame clones, and not every one. The sample includes fewer than 200,000 clones, less than 90% of them seen just once. The material sequenced was PBMCs or T cells enriched from blood (not recorded which). The receptor source for this set is a woman under 40 who had been exposed to COVID-19.

V gene TRBV13 combines with J gene TRBJ1-1; tentatively, D is TRBD1 (6 bases). V shed 3 bases and J shed 7 bases, with 12 bases lying between them. The germline CDR1 and CDR2 sequences are PRHDT and FYEKMQ (reference sequence). The CDR3 runs to 13 residues. The CDR3 sequence: CASSLEGEGEAFF. CDR3 DNA sequence: TGTGCCAGCAGCTTGGAGGGGGAGGGTGAAGCTTTCTTT.

This clone has more than one count but fewer than ten. This chain connects TRBV18 to TRBJ1-1; TRBD1 aligns across 9 bases. V lost 3 bases to trimming and J lost 0 bases; unmatched junction nucleotides: 5. CDR3 size: 16 residues. The germline gives CDR1 KGHSH, CDR2 LQKENI. For the CDR3, the DNA is TGTGCCAGCTCACCTTCGGACAGGGGAATGAACACTGAAGCTTTCTTT. This codes for CASSPSDRGMNTEAFF.

The chain is built from TRBV6-2 or TRBV6-3 and TRBJ1-5; D remains unclear. There are 12 residues in the CDR3. V lost 5 bases to trimming and J lost 5 bases, with 7 bases between them. CDR1 MNHEY and CDR2 SVGEGT come from the germline V gene. The CDR3, as DNA: TGTGCCAGCAGTCGGGTGGATCAGCCCCAGCATTTT. Amino acids: CASSRVDQPQHF.

This chain joins TRBV12-3 or TRBV12-4 and TRBJ2-5; 9 bases fit TRBD1. This CDR3 is 13 amino acids long. V shed 7 bases and J 4 bases; nucleotides not matched to a gene: 4. The CDR3, as DNA: TGTGCCAGCACTAGGGACAGGGTAGAGACCCAGTACTTC. Protein: CASTRDRVETQYF.

The rearrangement joins TRBV19 to TRBJ1-5, with a weak D call TRBD1 (6 bases). Germline V CDR1 and CDR2: LNHDA, SQIVND (reference sequence). The CDR3 sequence is 16 residues long. V gave up 0 bases and J gave up 4 bases, with 13 bases separating them. The CDR3 sequence is CASSIDLRQGNQPQHF. DNA for the CDR3: TGTGCCAGTAGTATAGATCTAAGGCAGGGGAATCAGCCCCAGCATTTT.

The gene calls are TRBV10-3 and TRBJ1-6; D gene ambiguous. The CDR3 covers 14 residues. Trimming took 2 bases from V and 7 from J, leaving 9 bases between them. Germline V gene data show CDR1 as ENHRY and CDR2 as SYGVKD. CDR3 loop: CAISELRENSPLHF. In DNA, the CDR3 is TGTGCCATCAGTGAGCTTCGGGAAAATTCACCCCTCCACTTT.

V usage is TRBV12-3 or TRBV12-4 and J usage is TRBJ1-1; 8 nucleotides line up with TRBD1. The CDR3 contains 13 residues. V shed 8 bases, J shed 6 bases, and the junction held 8 bases outside the gene matches. The CDR3 coding sequence is TGTGCCAGCTCGGCAGGGGGCGCGGCTGAAGCTTTCTTT. The encoded protein is CASSAGGAAEAFF.

The chain combines TRBV19 with TRBJ2-1, with unresolved D. CDR3 length: 15 residues. With 8 bases removed from V and 8 bases from J, the gap between germline ends came to 22 bases. Looked up from germline, CDR1 is LNHDA and CDR2 is SQIVND (reference sequence). The CDR3 loop is CASRLSRSGFDEQFF. The CDR3 DNA sequence: TGTGCCAGTCGGCTTTCTCGCTCCGGGTTTGATGAGCAGTTCTTC.

The rearrangement links TRBV15 to TRBJ2-7; TRBD1 agrees at 9 bases. The CDR3 is made up of 14 amino acids. CDR1 is LNHNV, CDR2 YYDKDF, per germline (reference sequence). Losses at the gene ends were 5 bases for V and 4 bases for J; bases not matched to a gene: 6. In DNA, the CDR3 is TGTGCCACCAGCGGATCCGGGACAGGGTACGAGCAGTACTTC. This gives the protein CATSGSGTGYEQYF.

The J gene is TRBJ2-7, the V gene TRBV5-1; no clear D gene. CDR1 SGHRS and CDR2 YFSETQ come from the germline V gene. The CDR3 is made up of 15 amino acids. The germline V and J ends were trimmed by 4 bases and 0 bases, with 14 bases remaining between them. The CDR3 DNA reads as TGCGCCAGCAGCCTGAGCTTAGCTAGCTCCTACGAGCAGTACTTC. Its protein product is CASSLSLASSYEQYF.

CDR3 loop: CASSLDRVSAGNTIYF. Here the CDR3 DNA reads TGCGCCAGCAGCCTAGACAGGGTATCGGCTGGAAACACCATATATTTT. The rearrangement joins TRBV5-1 to TRBJ1-3; 7 bases are a match to TRBD1. The junction had 9 bases not matched to a gene; V was cut back by 4 bases and J by 2 bases. Germline loops: CDR1 SGHRS, CDR2 YFSETQ. The CDR3 extends over 16 amino acids.

This chain uses TRBV10-2 with TRBJ2-7, with 8 nucleotides matching TRBD1. The CDR3 is made up of 12 amino acids. Germline V gene sequence: CDR1 WSHSY, CDR2 SAAADI. V shed 6 bases, J shed 2 bases, and the junction held 0 bases outside the gene matches. The CDR3 loop reads CASRDRAYEQYF. For the CDR3, the DNA is TGCGCCAGCAGGGACAGGGCCTACGAGCAGTACTTC.

The chain employs TRBV11-2 and TRBJ2-5; 8 nucleotides align to TRBD2. The CDR3 spans 15 residues. Per the germline V gene, CDR1 is SGHAT and CDR2 is FQNNGV. J was trimmed by 3 bases and V by 1 base; bases with no gene match: 4. CDR3 in DNA: TGTGCCAGCAGCTTAGCGGGACTAGTAAAAGAGACCCAGTACTTC. Residues: CASSLAGLVKETQYF.

The CDR3 here is CASSESRGGAGTQYF. DNA of the CDR3: TGCGCCAGCAGTGAGTCTCGCGGGGGGGCCGGGACCCAGTACTTC. This rearrangement joins TRBV10-1 to TRBJ2-5, with 9 bases fitting TRBD2. The CDR3 has 15 residues. The germline V gene encodes CDR1 WNHNN and CDR2 SYGVQD (reference sequence). V was pared by 0 bases and J by 7 bases, with 6 bases of the junction left unmatched.

This chain uses TRBV18 with TRBJ1-1; D is unclear. Germline CDR1 reads KGHSH; CDR2 reads LQKENI. V shed 5 bases and J shed 3 bases, with 16 bases lying between them. The CDR3 contains 15 residues. CDR3 residues: CASSSGRAGYTEAFF. The CDR3 DNA reads TGTGCCAGCTCATCCGGGCGGGCCGGGTACACTGAAGCTTTCTTT.

The chain carries TRBV6-1 and TRBJ1-2; 10 nucleotides agree with TRBD1. The CDR3 is 16 amino acids. Losses at the gene ends were 3 bases for V and 4 bases for J; bases not matched to a gene: 8. The germline V gene encodes CDR1 MNHNS and CDR2 SASEGT. This chain's CDR3 is CASSEGTGDFPYGYTF. Here the CDR3 DNA reads TGTGCCAGCAGTGAGGGGACAGGGGATTTCCCCTATGGCTACACCTTC.

The V call is TRBV11-2, the J call TRBJ2-3, with TRBD2 as a possible D gene (6 bases). V was shortened by 5 bases and J by 4 bases, with 19 bases between the two germline ends. The CDR3 is 16 residues long. CDR1 is SGHAT and CDR2 is FQNNGV in the germline V gene. This chain's CDR3 is CASSPMGGFHADTQYF. CDR3 bases: TGTGCCAGCAGCCCGATGGGGGGATTCCACGCAGATACGCAGTATTTT.

The gene calls are TRBV6-5 and TRBJ2-7, with D uncertain. The CDR3 is 15 residues long. V was cut by 2 bases and J by 1 base, with 12 bases left in between. Per the germline V gene, CDR1 is MNHEY and CDR2 is SVGAGI. The CDR3 bases are TGTGCCAGCAGTTACAGTCTGGGCATATCCTACGAGCAGTACTTC. Encoded protein: CASSYSLGISYEQYF.

This clone was observed once. V is TRBV20-1 and J is TRBJ2-1, with 11 nucleotides matching TRBD2. J lost 8 bases, V lost 3 bases, and 15 bases had no gene match. Per the germline V gene, CDR1 is DFQATT and CDR2 is SNEGSKA (reference sequence). The CDR3 runs 17 residues. CDR3 region: CSASEVAGGPSVYEQFF. Here the CDR3 DNA reads TGCAGTGCTAGTGAGGTAGCGGGGGGGCCCTCGGTATATGAGCAGTTCTTC.

The CDR3 DNA follows: TGCGCCAGCAGCGTTGGACAGCAGAATTCACCCCTCCACTTT. The encoded protein is CASSVGQQNSPLHF. The chain combines TRBV5-1 with TRBJ1-6; maybe TRBD1 (6 bases). The CDR3 sequence is 14 residues long. Between the trimmed V and J ends, which lost 4 bases and 7 bases, there was a span of 12 bases. Germline V gene lookup returns CDR1 SGHRS and CDR2 YFSETQ.

This clone was seen just once. This chain connects TRBV6-1 to TRBJ1-5; TRBD1 is a possible D gene (5 bases). Trimming took off 1 base at V and 4 bases at J, with 11 bases between the two ends. This CDR3 contains 15 residues. Germline values: CDR1 MNHNS, CDR2 SASEGT. The CDR3 region has the DNA TGTGCCAGCAGTGAAGGGTCGACAGCGAATCAGCCCCAGCATTTT. It codes for CASSEGSTANQPQHF.

This sequence joins TRBV5-4 and TRBJ1-2, with TRBD1 matching 8 bases. CDR1 is SGHNT and CDR2 is YYREEE in the germline V gene (reference sequence). The CDR3 totals 13 residues. Losses at the gene ends were 4 bases for V and 4 bases for J; bases not matched to a gene: 3. CDR3 sequence reads: CASSPGTGYGYTF. Here the CDR3 DNA reads TGTGCCAGCAGCCCGGGGACAGGCTATGGCTACACCTTC. The whole variable domain, remainder taken from reference TRBV5-4 and TRBJ1-2, is ETGVTQSPTHLIKTRGQQVTLRCSSQSGHNTVSWYQQALGQGPQFIFQYYREEENGRGNFPPRFSGLQFPNYSSELNVNALELDDSALYLCASSPGTGYGYTFGSGTRLTVV.

The CDR3 nucleotides are TGTGCCAGCTCACCGGATATGAGCAGGGCGAACACTGAAGCTTTCTTT. This translates into CASSPDMSRANTEAFF. The genes are TRBV18 and TRBJ1-1; D is possibly TRBD1 (5 bases). CDR3 length equals 16 residues. CDR1 is KGHSH and CDR2 is LQKENI in the germline V gene. Trimming cost V 3 bases and J 1 base, with 15 bases left between them. Variable domain in full (rest from reference TRBV18 and TRBJ1-1): NAGVMQNPRHLVRRRGQEARLRCSPMKGHSHVYWYRQLPEEGLKFMVYLQKENIIDESGMPKERFSAEFPKEGPSILRIQQVVRGDSAAYFCASSPDMSRANTEAFFGQGTRLTVV.

The chain links TRBV10-3 to TRBJ1-1; 12 bases are shared with TRBD1. V gave up 10 bases and J gave up 8 bases; unmatched junction bases: 20. CDR3 length equals 17 residues. CDR1 ENHRY and CDR2 SYGVKD come from the germline V gene. The CDR3 sequence is CATYRDRGQGGSGEAFF. The CDR3, as DNA: TGTGCCACTTATCGGGACAGGGGGCAAGGGGGATCAGGGGAAGCTTTCTTT.

V usage is TRBV19 and J usage is TRBJ2-1, with 7 bases fitting TRBD1. Germline values: CDR1 LNHDA, CDR2 SQIVND (reference sequence). V was clipped by 7 bases and J by 7 bases; unmatched bases: 16. This CDR3 has 16 residues. The CDR3, as DNA: TGTGCCAGTATTTACAGGGGTTTTACAAATCGTAATGAGCAGTTCTTC. Encoded protein: CASIYRGFTNRNEQFF.

This clone was counted a few times. The CDR3 DNA reads as TGTGCCAGCAGTTTATCCTACGGGACACCAAACTATGGCTACACCTTC. It is translated as CASSLSYGTPNYGYTF. The rearrangement joins TRBV28 to TRBJ1-2; TRBD1 is a possible D gene (6 bases). CDR1 and CDR2 from the germline V gene are MDHEN and SYDVKM. CDR3 size: 16 residues. The V end lost 1 base, the J end lost 2 bases, and 14 bases lay between the germline ends.

The chain combines TRBV15 with TRBJ2-7; 10 bases line up with TRBD2. V gave up 4 bases and J gave up 0 bases; unmatched junction bases: 3. This CDR3 is built from 15 residues. Per germline, CDR1 LNHNV and CDR2 YYDKDF (reference sequence). CDR3 bases: TGTGCCACCAGCATTAGCGGGGGGCCCTCCTACGAGCAGTACTTC. Protein: CATSISGGPSYEQYF.

The J gene is TRBJ2-7, the V gene TRBV7-8; possible D gene TRBD2, 7 bases. Per germline, CDR1 SGHVS and CDR2 FQNEAQ. CDR3 size: 17 residues. V was shortened by 7 bases and J by 3 bases, with 25 bases between the two germline ends. The CDR3 nucleotides read TGTGCCAGCACCTACAGATATGGGGGGGGCGATTTCTACGAGCAGTACTTC. Encoded protein: CASTYRYGGGDFYEQYF.

The chain recombines TRBV4-3 with TRBJ1-4; TRBD1 agrees at 7 bases. The V gene's germline CDR1 is LGHNA and CDR2 YSLEER. J gave up 8 bases and V 0 bases, and 6 bases lay outside the gene matches. This CDR3 comprises 15 residues. The CDR3 is CASSQDVGGDEKLFF. DNA for the CDR3: TGCGCCAGCAGCCAAGACGTAGGGGGCGACGAAAAACTGTTTTTT.

The V call is TRBV11-2, the J call TRBJ2-7; D is uncertain. The CDR3 runs to 13 residues. V was cut by 1 base and J by 7 bases, with 11 bases left in between. Germline CDR1 and CDR2: SGHAT and FQNNGV. CDR3 sequence: CASSLASPGEQYF. For the CDR3, the DNA is TGTGCCAGCAGCTTAGCATCCCCCGGGGAGCAGTACTTC.

The gene calls are TRBV14 and TRBJ1-6, with TRBD1 matching over 8 bases. The CDR3 sequence is 16 residues long. Per germline, CDR1 SGHDN and CDR2 FVKESK. The V segment lost 3 bases and the J segment 7 bases; nucleotides outside the gene matches: 8. The CDR3 sequence is CASSHRRGQENSPLHF. The CDR3 DNA sequence: TGTGCCAGCAGCCACCGGAGGGGACAGGAAAATTCACCCCTCCACTTT.